Shown below are 17 T cell receptor beta chains from a single sample sequenced in a study of blood T cell repertoires in COVID-19. Only in-frame clones appear in the TCRdb table, and some are missing; sequencing was by immunoSEQ multiplex PCR. The sample lists around 120,000 clones; around 88% were seen once. Sequencing input: peripheral blood. The source is a man older than 75 with active or convalescent COVID-19.

The genes are TRBV4-3 and TRBJ1-1; 7 bases are shared with TRBD1. The CDR3 is 15 amino acids. The V segment lost 4 bases and the J segment 1 base; nucleotides outside the gene matches: 6. Germline V CDR1 and CDR2: LGHNA, YSLEER. CDR3 nucleotide sequence: TGCGCCAGCAGCCGGGGGACAGCCCCGAACACTGAAGCTTTCTTT. This gives the protein CASSRGTAPNTEAFF.

Written as DNA, the CDR3 is TGTGCCAGCAGCAAAGCGTCGGGGGAAGCTTTCTTT. Translating gives CASSKASGEAFF. This chain connects TRBV21-1 to TRBJ1-1. TRBV21-1 is a pseudogene locus. The CDR3 sequence is 12 residues long.

The gene calls are TRBV6-5 and TRBJ2-1; the match to TRBD2 covers 11 bases. The CDR3 is 14 residues long. V lost 5 bases and J lost 4; bases outside the gene matches: 1. In germline, CDR1 is MNHEY, CDR2 SVGAGI. CDR3 in DNA: TGTGCCAGCAGTACTAGCGGGGGTTACAATGAGCAGTTCTTC. The encoded protein is CASSTSGGYNEQFF.

V and J are TRBV7-2 and TRBJ1-1; 9 nucleotides align to TRBD1. This CDR3 spans 14 amino acids. From germline, CDR1 is SGHTA and CDR2 FQGNSA. Trimming removed 5 bases from V and 7 bases from J; junction bases left unmatched: 8. CDR3 residues: CASSLMDRGFEAFF. CDR3 DNA: TGTGCCAGCAGCCTCATGGACAGGGGATTTGAAGCTTTCTTT. Full variable domain (rest looked up from reference TRBV7-2 and TRBJ1-1): GAGVSQSPSNKVTEKGKDVELRCDPISGHTALYWYRQSLGQGLEFLIYFQGNSAPDKSGLPSDRFSAERTGGSVSTLTIQRTQQEDSAVYLCASSLMDRGFEAFFGQGTRLTVV.

This clone was recorded only once. This chain links TRBV25-1 with TRBJ1-5, with TRBD1 as a possible D gene (5 bases). Germline lookup yields CDR1 MGHDK and CDR2 SYGVNS. Deletions cut 0 bases from V and 12 bases from J, with 12 bases between. This CDR3 contains 13 residues. In DNA, the CDR3 is TGTGCCAGCAGTGAATATTACAGTCAGGGCCAGCATTTT. This gives the protein CASSEYYSQGQHF.

By its share, this clone is medium-sized. The V gene is TRBV7-9, the J gene TRBJ2-3; D remains unclear. Trimming took off 1 base at V and 2 bases at J, with 4 bases between the two ends. From germline, CDR1 is SEHNR and CDR2 FQNEAQ (reference sequence). This CDR3 is 13 amino acids long. CDR3 DNA sequence: TGTGCCAGCAGCTTAGTCATCACAGATACGCAGTATTTT. It codes for CASSLVITDTQYF.

DNA of the CDR3: TGTGCCAGCAGCTTAGGGACAGCCTACGAGCAGTACTTC. Protein: CASSLGTAYEQYF. This chain links TRBV11-2 with TRBJ2-7, with a tentative D call TRBD1 (6 bases). This CDR3 is built from 13 residues. Germline assignment: CDR1 SGHAT and CDR2 FQNNGV. The germline V and J ends were trimmed by 1 base and 2 bases, with 6 bases remaining between them.

The chain recombines TRBV9 with TRBJ2-3, with a weak D call TRBD2 (7 bases). Trimming cost V 0 bases and J 0 bases, with 14 bases left between them. Germline V gene data show CDR1 as SGDLS and CDR2 as YYNGEE. The CDR3 spans 17 residues. The DNA for the CDR3 is TGTGCCAGCAGCGTAGGCCCTGCGGGGGCTAGCACAGATACGCAGTATTTT. It yields the protein CASSVGPAGASTDTQYF. Full variable domain (rest looked up from reference TRBV9 and TRBJ2-3): DSGVTQTPKHLITATGQRVTLRCSPRSGDLSVYWYQQSLDQGLQFLIQYYNGEERAKGNILERFSAQQFPDLHSELNLSSLELGDSALYFCASSVGPAGASTDTQYFGPGTRLTVL.

The chain is built from TRBV27 and TRBJ2-5; D remains unclear. The CDR3 has 17 residues. Trimming shortened V by 5 bases and J by 1 base, and 20 bases separated the two germline ends. Germline CDR1 is MNHEY and CDR2 is SMNVEV (reference sequence). The CDR3 coding sequence is TGTGCCAGCAGTCAGTCCCTCCCCCTACGCGGCCAAGAGACCCAGTACTTC. Translation gives CASSQSLPLRGQETQYF.

Concerning this clone: Other DNA sequences in the same sample also yield this CDR3. The V and J genes are TRBV7-2 and TRBJ2-7; D is undetermined. This CDR3 has 12 residues. Germline values: CDR1 SGHTA, CDR2 FQGNSA. V was shortened by 3 bases and J by 6 bases, with 9 bases between the two germline ends. The CDR3 sequence is CASSFGLAEQYF. DNA of the CDR3: TGTGCCAGCAGCTTTGGGCTGGCCGAGCAGTACTTC.

The rearrangement uses TRBV6-6 and TRBJ2-7, with 7 bases fitting TRBD1. Germline V gene sequence: CDR1 MNHNY, CDR2 SVGAGI (reference sequence). The junction had 4 bases not matched to a gene; V was cut back by 2 bases and J by 3 bases. The CDR3 is 14 residues long. The CDR3: CASSYEDRSYEQYF. The CDR3 bases are TGTGCCAGCAGTTACGAGGACAGGAGCTACGAGCAGTACTTC.

The chain recombines TRBV11-2 with TRBJ2-7, with TRBD1 identical over 8 bases. Germline values: CDR1 SGHAT, CDR2 FQNNGV. With 4 bases clipped from V and 3 bases from J, the junction kept 5 bases outside the gene matches. The CDR3 extends over 14 amino acids. CDR3 DNA: TGTGCCAGCAGCTCCGGACAGGGCCGCTACGAGCAGTACTTC. Its protein product is CASSSGQGRYEQYF.

The genes are TRBV19 and TRBJ1-4; a weak D match, TRBD1 (5 bases). The CDR3 runs to 12 residues. Germline V lookup: CDR1 LNHDA, CDR2 SQIVND (reference sequence). With 3 bases removed from V and 7 bases from J, the gap between germline ends came to 6 bases. Here the CDR3 reads CASSIQGEKLFF. In DNA form, the CDR3 reads TGTGCCAGTAGTATCCAGGGTGAAAAACTGTTTTTT.

The chain links TRBV3-1 (or the pseudogene TRBV3-2) to TRBJ2-5; D is perhaps TRBD1 (6 bases). The CDR3 sequence is 14 residues long. Deletions cut 4 bases from V and 5 bases from J, with 14 bases between. Looked up from germline, CDR1 is LGHDT and CDR2 is YNNKEL (reference sequence). The CDR3 bases are TGTGCCAGCAGCCCTACAGGGTTAGTGGAGACCCAGTACTTC. As protein: CASSPTGLVETQYF.

The chain uses TRBV28 and TRBJ1-6; TRBD1 might be the D (6 bases). Germline CDR1 MDHEN, CDR2 SYDVKM. V dropped 1 base and J dropped 6 bases, with 13 bases sitting between them. The CDR3 contains 16 residues. The CDR3 DNA follows: TGTGCCAGCAGTTTATACCCGCCCAGGGGTAATTCACCCCTCCACTTT. Protein sequence: CASSLYPPRGNSPLHF. The whole variable domain, remainder taken from reference TRBV28 and TRBJ1-6, is DVKVTQSSRYLVKRTGEKVFLECVQDMDHENMFWYRQDPGLGLRLIYFSYDVKMKEKGDIPEGYSVSREKKERFSLILESASTNQTSMYLCASSLYPPRGNSPLHFGNGTRLTVT.

This clone was found a few times. V gene TRBV28 combines with J gene TRBJ1-5; no clear D gene. Per the germline V gene, CDR1 is MDHEN and CDR2 is SYDVKM. CDR3 length equals 16 residues. Trimming cost V 3 bases and J 4 bases, with 16 bases left between them. CDR3 sequence: CASSFAKAGSNQPQHF. The CDR3 DNA is TGTGCCAGCAGTTTTGCTAAGGCGGGGTCAAATCAGCCCCAGCATTTT.

The chain carries TRBV27 and TRBJ1-1, with D possibly being TRBD1 (6 bases). Germline V gene sequence: CDR1 MNHEY, CDR2 SMNVEV (reference sequence). Deletions cut 3 bases from V and 1 base from J, with 9 bases between. This CDR3 contains 14 residues. The CDR3 here is CASSFRGQNTEAFF. As DNA, the CDR3 is TGTGCCAGCAGTTTTAGGGGACAGAACACTGAAGCTTTCTTT.